This note documents a single T cell receptor beta chain sequence. The sample belongs to a study of radiation and T cells in renal cell carcinoma. Indicated time point: blood 2 weeks post-SBRT. The treatment here: 15 Gy SBRT to primary tumor, nephrectomy 4 weeks later. The tumor was a clear cell renal cell carcinoma. Some clones are missing from TCRdb's copy, which holds only in-frame ones; the method was immunoSEQ multiplex PCR. The table has over 55,000 clones, just over 75% seen once. The sequence was collected from a man aged 55 to 69 with renal cell carcinoma. Specimen: blood, collected from a patient whose treatment included radiotherapy and nephrectomy.

The CDR3: CASSYLGVAGNTIYF. The CDR3 DNA is TGTGCCAGCAGTTACCTAGGGGTGGCTGGAAACACCATATATTTT. The genes are TRBV6-5 and TRBJ1-3; D perhaps matches TRBD1 (5 bases). This CDR3 comprises 15 residues. CDR1 is MNHEY, CDR2 SVGAGI, per germline. Trimming took off 2 bases at V and 2 bases at J, with 10 bases between the two ends.